Here is one T cell receptor beta chain with its context. Its antigen is still unknown. No much larger clone is present one base from it, and per-base qualities are unavailable. This sample was included in a study of T cells in Graves' hyperthyroidism and ophthalmopathy (dated by TCRdb to the late 2010s). As for the study more broadly: Peripheral blood samples were taken at the time of initial diagnosis, prior to any treatment. Thyroid tissue and blood T-cell repertoires from over 5 Graves' hyperthyroidism patients were also compared in the study. The 75 to 100 discovery patients were divided at random into training and test sets in a 7:3 ratio. Prospective prediction of ophthalmopathy was tested in an independent validation cohort of fewer than 20 hyperthyroidism patients and 15 to 17 patients who later progressed to ophthalmopathy. TCR Vbeta CDR3 sequencing of 135 peripheral blood samples (about 45 ophthalmopathy, 75 hyperthyroidism and roughly 17 progressor patients) is reported in the paper. Following sampling, methimazole starting at 30 mg daily was given to hyperthyroidism patients, and high-dose intravenous methylprednisolone was given to ophthalmopathy patients. A discovery cohort of fewer than 110 patients, approximately 45 with Graves' ophthalmopathy and about 58 with stable Graves' hyperthyroidism, was used to find distinguishing TCR V-J signatures. General study outcomes and caveats: In validation, the model predicted progression to ophthalmopathy a median of roughly six months before onset, with about 67% sensitivity and about 75% specificity. A model built on a 13 V-J signature distinguished ophthalmopathy from stable hyperthyroidism, reaching approximately 89% sensitivity and around 81% specificity in cross-validation and 80%/75% in testing. Most expanded thyroid clonotypes (frequency above 0.001) were also found in blood, which suggests that blood repertoires may mirror thyroid immune responses. No statistical method was used to set the sample size in advance, and investigators knew the group allocation.

TCR beta CDR3 regions were amplified from RNA transcripts. A first-round RT-PCR of the TCR CDR3 used the HTBI primer set with the Qiagen OneStep RT-PCR kit. Libraries were constructed in a second round of multiplex PCR, after which size selection and purification were carried out. Paired-end sequencing of the libraries was performed with 100 bp reads on an Illumina HiSeq2000. The authors processed their data as follows. SOAPnuke was used to process the raw data, with reads discarded if the reads contained adapters or uncalled bases, had a mean Phred below 15, or lacked an exact constant-primer or identifier match. High-quality paired reads were merged using COPE v1.2.5, and each unique nucleotide sequence was defined as a clonotype. Clonotypes were aligned to IMGT TRBV, TRBD and TRBJ reference segments using MiTCR v1.1. The analysis included only V-J combinations with a frequency above 0.0001, which together covered over 98% of the repertoires. The TCS score was defined as the ratio of F50 (clonal expansion) to E x V (chaos), calculated using BLOSUM62-based TCRdist between CDR3 peptides within each V-J. Welch's t-statistics and random forest reduced fewer than 600 V-J features to fewer than 15, which were used in a naive Bayes classifier (R e1071). The public reads were quality trimmed at Q25 with fastp and then assembled into clones with MiXCR by TCRdb, keeping productive beta chains. Entries are consolidated by CDR3 protein sequence, retaining the most common genes and DNA. The V and J calls come from TCRdb's annotation, not from the publication. In this sample the table shows about 210,000 distinct CDR3 sequences, 17% of which occur a single time. The ten largest make up 50% of the sample.

A patient counted as having stable Graves' hyperthyroidism if no progression to ophthalmopathy occurred over 18 months of follow-up. Hyperthyroidism patients were newly diagnosed, had a disease duration of under 2 months, and were aged 18 to 65 years. Exclusion was applied to patients with uncontrolled infections, other autoimmune diseases, pregnancy or lactation. Diagnoses relied on clinical symptoms, serum thyroxine and TRAb, thyroid ultrasound and orbital computed tomography. PBMCs were isolated from 7.5 to 10 ml of fresh peripheral blood by Ficoll-Paque density gradient centrifugation. Total RNA was extracted using Trizol reagent, and RNA quality was assessed on an Agilent 2100 Bioanalyzer. Specimen: blood. The origin of this receptor is a man aged 50 to 59 with Graves' hyperthyroidism.

The CDR3 in this case is CASRRLFGANVLTF. In nucleotides, the sequence is TGTGCCAGCAGGAGGCTTTTTGGGGCCAACGTCCTGACTTTC. The rearranged chain carries TRBV2 and TRBJ2-6, with an unclear D gene assignment. V gives up 6 bases and J gives up 3 bases, and the segment between their germline ends measures 9 bases. Reading from cysteine to phenylalanine, the CDR3 counts 14 amino acids. The entry retains the CDR3 DNA only, 42 bases that are in frame from base 1. For CDR1 and CDR2, the germline V gene lists SNHLY and FYNNEI.